The clone carrying this T cell receptor (beta chain) was picked up many times. Its antigen is undetermined. The record originates from a study of tumor-infiltrating lymphocytes in primary liver carcinoma. The wider study: Tumor stage was T1-T3 N0M0, and tumor size was roughly 4 to 10 cm across. Each of the samples returned roughly 3.5 to 8 million productive TCRbeta reads (a yield similar across tissue types).

Findings and caveats of the study: Since the samples were bulk and unsorted, the CD4+ and CD8+ repertoires were not compared. Tumor-adjacent and tumor-blood pairs showed less overlap than tumor region pairs.

This CDR3 comprises 14 residues. Trimming took 9 bases from V and 0 from J, leaving 12 bases between them. CDR1 MNHEY and CDR2 SVGAGI come from the germline V gene. Priming with a constant-region primer yielded TCR beta cDNA from roughly 500 ng total RNA. Modified slightly, ARM-PCR produced TCR beta libraries over three nested multiplex PCR rounds. Primers for the first two PCR rounds were TRBV1-TRBV30 forward primers and a C-beta reverse primer (roughly 10 cycles per round). TCRdb reanalysed the multiplex PCR reads using MiXCR and keeps one entry per CDR3 protein. The data show approximately 340,000 distinct CDR3 sequences, approximately 64% seen once. Germline DNA was also extracted, while the blood RNA originated from unsorted whole blood.

This TCR was sampled from a man aged 35 to 55 with primary liver carcinoma and hepatitis B virus infection. The sequenced material came from peripheral blood. This chain links TRBV6-5 with TRBJ2-1, with D hard to call. The CDR3 nucleotides are TGTGCCAGTACGAATGACACCTCCTACAATGAGCAGTTCTTC. Translating it yields CASTNDTSYNEQFF.